Listed here are 9 T cell receptor beta chains from one sample, sequenced in a study of T cells in Graves' hyperthyroidism and ophthalmopathy (dated by TCRdb to the late 2010s). The library came from multiplex PCR. The instrument was an Illumina HiSeq 2000. Amplification of TCR beta CDR3 regions was carried out from RNA transcripts. For the first round of RT-PCR on the TCR CDR3, the HTBI primer set was used together with the Qiagen OneStep RT-PCR kit. The public reads were quality trimmed at Q25 with fastp and then assembled into clones with MiXCR by TCRdb, keeping productive beta chains. CDR3 protein duplicates are merged, each entry listing the most common genes and DNA. Recorded for this sample are approximately 200,000 distinct CDR3 sequences; approximately 20% of them occurred a single time. The ten largest clones represent just under 45% of the sample. Sequencing was carried out using blood. Receptors were obtained from a man aged 35 to 55 with Graves' hyperthyroidism.

This clonotype was recorded at least ten times. The chain employs TRBV7-9 and TRBJ1-2; D gene uncertain. This CDR3 has 13 residues. V gave up 0 bases and J gave up 3 bases, with 5 bases separating them. Germline V gives CDR1 SEHNR, CDR2 FQNEAQ (reference sequence). The CDR3: CASSLALDYGYTF. DNA of the CDR3: TGTGCCAGCAGCTTAGCCCTCGACTATGGCTACACCTTC.

CDR3 protein: CASRRGGYTGELFF. As DNA, the CDR3 is TGTGCCAGTAGAAGGGGTGGGTACACCGGGGAGCTGTTTTTT. The chain carries TRBV19 and TRBJ2-2; D possibly corresponds to TRBD1 (5 bases). Germline V lookup: CDR1 LNHDA, CDR2 SQIVND (reference sequence). The CDR3 sequence is 14 residues long. V gave up 6 bases and J gave up 3 bases, with 11 bases separating them. The full variable domain, its missing parts supplied by reference TRBV19 and TRBJ2-2, is DGGITQSPKYLFRKEGQNVTLSCEQNLNHDAMYWYRQDPGQGLRLIYYSQIVNDFQKGDIAEGYSVSREKKESFPLTVTSAQKNPTAFYLCASRRGGYTGELFFGEGSRLTVL.

This clonotype was seen ten or more times. This chain uses TRBV7-2 with TRBJ2-6; 8 bases align to TRBD1. This CDR3 comprises 18 residues. V gave up 1 base and J gave up 1 base; unmatched junction bases: 6. Germline V gene sequence: CDR1 SGHTA, CDR2 FQGNSA. CDR3 amino acids: CASSLVSGGASGANVLTF. The CDR3 DNA sequence: TGTGCCAGCAGCTTAGTGTCAGGGGGCGCTTCTGGGGCCAACGTCCTGACTTTC.

This clonotype was seen at least ten times. The V and J genes are TRBV10-3 and TRBJ2-5, with 10 bases aligning to TRBD2. Trimming at V came to 3 bases and at J to 10 bases, leaving 8 bases not matched to a gene. Germline V gene data show CDR1 as ENHRY and CDR2 as SYGVKD. The CDR3 sequence is 14 residues long. The CDR3 DNA reads as TGTGCCATCAGTGATGCTAGCGGGAGCTCTAGCCAGTACTTC. Translation gives CAISDASGSSSQYF.

This clonotype was recorded many times. The gene calls are TRBV27 and TRBJ2-2; possible D gene TRBD1, 6 bases. V was cut by 2 bases and J by 2 bases, with 9 bases left in between. The CDR3 is made up of 15 amino acids. Germline loops: CDR1 MNHEY, CDR2 SMNVEV (reference sequence). This CDR3 reads CASSLVGANTGELFF. In DNA, the CDR3 is TGTGCCAGCAGTTTAGTGGGGGCCAACACCGGGGAGCTGTTTTTT.

This clonotype was recorded at least ten times. This chain links TRBV20-1 with TRBJ1-4; the match to TRBD1 covers 9 bases. V lost 5 bases to trimming and J lost 5 bases; unmatched junction nucleotides: 3. CDR1 DFQATT and CDR2 SNEGSKA come from the germline V gene (reference sequence). CDR3 length: 13 residues. CDR3 sequence reads: CSAHGTGNEKLFF. Here the CDR3 DNA reads TGCAGTGCTCACGGGACAGGGAATGAAAAACTGTTTTTT.

Regarding this clonotype: One end of the junction varies from germline; a read error may be responsible. This chain links TRBV7-3 with TRBJ2-3, with 14 bases matching TRBD2. The germline V gene has CDR1 SGHTA and CDR2 FQGTGA. CDR3 length: 17 amino acids. Here the CDR3 DNA reads TGTGCCAGCAGCCGACTAGCGGGGGGGCGTGGCACAGGTACGCAGTATTTT. It is translated as CASSRLAGGRGTGTQYF.

This clonotype showed up just once. The CDR3 sequence: CASSERLAGSGDTQYF. The CDR3, as DNA: TGTGCCAGCAGTGAACGACTAGCGGGGTCGGGAGATACGCAGTATTTT. The chain is built from TRBV6-1 and TRBJ2-3; TRBD2 agrees at 11 bases. The CDR3 has 16 amino acids. The J segment lost 5 bases and the V segment lost 2 bases, leaving 6 bases of the junction unmatched. The germline V gene has CDR1 MNHNS and CDR2 SASEGT.

The J gene is TRBJ2-3, the V gene TRBV3-1; 8 bases align to TRBD2. This CDR3 is 14 amino acids long. V shed 4 bases and J 4 bases; nucleotides not matched to a gene: 4. Germline assignment: CDR1 LGHDT and CDR2 YNNKEL (reference sequence). CDR3 amino acids: CASSPSSGADTQYF. The CDR3 region has the DNA TGTGCCAGCAGCCCCAGTAGCGGGGCAGATACGCAGTATTTT.